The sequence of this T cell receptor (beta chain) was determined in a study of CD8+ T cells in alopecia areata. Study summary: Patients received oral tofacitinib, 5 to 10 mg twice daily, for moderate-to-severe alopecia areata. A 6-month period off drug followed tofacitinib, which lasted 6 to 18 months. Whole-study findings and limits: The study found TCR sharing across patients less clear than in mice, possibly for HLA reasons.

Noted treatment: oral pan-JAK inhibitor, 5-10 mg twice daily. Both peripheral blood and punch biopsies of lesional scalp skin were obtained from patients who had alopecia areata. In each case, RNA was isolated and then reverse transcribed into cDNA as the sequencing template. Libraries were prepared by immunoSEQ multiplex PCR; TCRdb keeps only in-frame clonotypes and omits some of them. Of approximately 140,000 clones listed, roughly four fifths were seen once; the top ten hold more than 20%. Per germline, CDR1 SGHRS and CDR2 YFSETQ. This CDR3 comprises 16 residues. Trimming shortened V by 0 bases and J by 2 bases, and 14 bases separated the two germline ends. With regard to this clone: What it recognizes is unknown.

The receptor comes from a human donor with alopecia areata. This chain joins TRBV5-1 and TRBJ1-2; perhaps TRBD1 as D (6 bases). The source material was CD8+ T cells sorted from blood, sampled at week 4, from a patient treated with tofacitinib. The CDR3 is CASSLAGGGANYGYTF. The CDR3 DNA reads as TGCGCCAGCAGCTTGGCCGGTGGGGGCGCGAACTATGGCTACACCTTC.